The 23 T cell receptor beta chains reported below all come from one sample, sequenced in a study of T cell changes during pregnancy in multiple sclerosis. Using immunoSEQ multiplex PCR, the repertoire was profiled, and TCRdb retains in-frame clones only, with some absent. This sample has roughly 62,000 clones, with 80% to 90% found just once. The source material was peripheral blood, sampled in the first trimester of pregnancy. The receptors originated from a female donor with multiple sclerosis, enrolled in a pregnancy study.

This clone showed up just a few times. The chain carries TRBV27 and TRBJ1-1, with D uncertain. Per the germline V gene, CDR1 is MNHEY and CDR2 is SMNVEV (reference sequence). Trimming stripped 2 bases from V and 4 bases from J, with 11 bases between. This CDR3 has 14 amino acids. In DNA, the CDR3 is TGTGCCAGCAGTTTAAAGCCGCTCGGCACTGAAGCTTTCTTT. It specifies CASSLKPLGTEAFF.

The chain links TRBV11-2 to TRBJ2-7, with D tentatively TRBD1 (6 bases). The CDR3 loop spans 13 amino acids. Trimming took off 5 bases at V and 2 bases at J, with 10 bases between the two ends. The germline CDR1 and CDR2 sequences are SGHAT and FQNNGV. The CDR3 DNA sequence: TGTGCCAGCAGCCCCAGGGGTACCTACGAGCAGTACTTC. This encodes CASSPRGTYEQYF.

This chain uses TRBV10-3 with TRBJ1-1; unclear D gene. The length of the CDR3 is 14 residues. Germline V gives CDR1 ENHRY, CDR2 SYGVKD. V shed 0 bases and J shed 1 base, with 6 bases lying between them. CDR3 region: CAISESSGNTEAFF. The CDR3 DNA follows: TGTGCCATCAGTGAGTCGTCAGGGAACACTGAAGCTTTCTTT.

This clone appeared once. The CDR3 region is CASRPGLNQPQHF. CDR3 bases: TGCGCCAGCAGACCCGGTCTCAATCAGCCCCAGCATTTT. The genes are TRBV10-2 and TRBJ1-5; no firm D call. Per germline, CDR1 WSHSY and CDR2 SAAADI. This CDR3 has 13 amino acids. Trimming cost V 6 bases and J 3 bases, with 9 bases left between them.

V and J are TRBV27 and TRBJ1-2; 8 nucleotides agree with TRBD1. CDR1 MNHEY and CDR2 SMNVEV come from the germline V gene (reference sequence). V was pared by 3 bases and J by 5 bases, with 8 bases of the junction left unmatched. The CDR3 consists of 15 residues. This chain's CDR3 is CASSFRDTGGYGYTF. The CDR3 coding sequence is TGTGCCAGCAGTTTCCGGGACACAGGGGGTTATGGCTACACCTTC.

The J gene is TRBJ2-1, the V gene TRBV5-4; TRBD2 aligns across 13 bases. Germline V CDR1 and CDR2: SGHNT, YYREEE (reference sequence). The junction had 7 bases not matched to a gene; V was cut back by 3 bases and J by 4 bases. The CDR3 spans 17 residues. CDR3 in amino acids: CASSSGTSGKTYNEQFF. CDR3 in DNA: TGTGCCAGCAGCTCCGGGACTAGCGGGAAGACTTACAATGAGCAGTTCTTC.

The chain has TRBV19 and TRBJ1-1; D is possibly TRBD1 (6 bases). CDR3 size: 13 residues. In germline, CDR1 is LNHDA, CDR2 SQIVND (reference sequence). V was cut by 8 bases and J by 0 bases, with 10 bases left in between. The CDR3: CASYRDMNTEAFF. The CDR3 bases are TGTGCCAGTTACCGGGACATGAACACTGAAGCTTTCTTT.

The rearrangement joins TRBV19 to TRBJ2-7; a possible D gene is TRBD1 (6 bases). CDR1 is LNHDA, CDR2 SQIVND, per germline (reference sequence). The length of the CDR3 is 14 residues. Trimming stripped 5 bases from V and 3 bases from J, with 14 bases between. CDR3 sequence reads: CASSQRTDSYEQYF. CDR3 in DNA: TGTGCCAGTAGTCAACGGACGGACAGCTACGAGCAGTACTTC. Full variable domain (rest looked up from reference TRBV19 and TRBJ2-7): DGGITQSPKYLFRKEGQNVTLSCEQNLNHDAMYWYRQDPGQGLRLIYYSQIVNDFQKGDIAEGYSVSREKKESFPLTVTSAQKNPTAFYLCASSQRTDSYEQYFGPGTRLTVT.

The chain recombines TRBV30 with TRBJ2-5; tentative D call: TRBD2 (7 bases). V was trimmed by 4 bases and J by 6 bases, leaving 15 bases between them. Germline V lookup: CDR1 GTSNPN, CDR2 SVGIG (reference sequence). The CDR3 totals 13 residues. Here the CDR3 DNA reads TGTGCCTGGACCGAGGGGGGGTTACAGACCCAGTACTTC. This codes for CAWTEGGLQTQYF.

The chain recombines TRBV6-5 with TRBJ1-6; D may be TRBD1 (6 bases). Deletions cut 5 bases from V and 2 bases from J, with 10 bases between. From germline, CDR1 is MNHEY and CDR2 SVGAGI. CDR3 length: 15 amino acids. The CDR3 nucleotides are TGTGCCAGCAGTCTAAGGACAGCCTATAATTCACCCCTCCACTTT. Amino acid sequence: CASSLRTAYNSPLHF.

This chain uses TRBV19 with TRBJ1-6, with no clear D. The CDR3 sequence is 14 residues long. CDR1 LNHDA and CDR2 SQIVND come from the germline V gene (reference sequence). V lost 5 bases and J lost 3, with 8 bases in between. The CDR3: CASSPHSYNSPLHF. The CDR3 DNA sequence: TGTGCCAGTAGTCCCCACAGCTATAATTCACCCCTCCACTTT.

The chain is built from TRBV7-9 and TRBJ1-3; perhaps TRBD1 as D (6 bases). The CDR3 spans 15 residues. The V end lost 5 bases, the J end lost 0 bases, and 11 bases lay between the germline ends. Germline CDR1 and CDR2: SEHNR and FQNEAQ (reference sequence). The CDR3 nucleotides read TGTGCCAGCAGCCCTCGGGACACCTCTGGAAACACCATATATTTT. Amino acids: CASSPRDTSGNTIYF.

The gene calls are TRBV7-7 and TRBJ2-5; a weak D match, TRBD1 (6 bases). This CDR3 spans 13 amino acids. Germline V gene data show CDR1 as SSHAT and CDR2 as FNYEAQ (reference sequence). V lost 0 bases, J lost 4 bases, and 6 bases lay in between. The CDR3 sequence is CASSLAQGETQYF. The CDR3 DNA follows: TGTGCCAGCAGCTTAGCACAGGGAGAGACCCAGTACTTC.

This chain links TRBV19 with TRBJ1-4; the match to TRBD1 covers 9 bases. The germline gives CDR1 LNHDA, CDR2 SQIVND (reference sequence). The CDR3 has 14 amino acids. The J segment lost 5 bases and the V segment lost 4 bases, leaving 2 bases of the junction unmatched. The CDR3 reads CASSRGQGNEKLFF. The CDR3 DNA is TGTGCCAGTAGTAGGGGACAGGGAAATGAAAAACTGTTTTTT.

This chain uses TRBV5-6 with TRBJ2-7, with no clear D. CDR3 length equals 13 residues. V was cut by 2 bases and J by 1 base, with 7 bases left in between. Per germline, CDR1 SGHDT and CDR2 YYEEEE. The CDR3 protein is CASSFRHSYEQYF. The CDR3 DNA sequence: TGTGCCAGCAGCTTTAGACATTCCTACGAGCAGTACTTC.

Details on this clone: At one end the junction does not follow the germline gene, possibly because of a read error. The chain recombines TRBV6-1 with TRBJ1-6, with 7 bases identical to TRBD1. Germline V gene lookup returns CDR1 MNHNS and CDR2 SASEGT. This CDR3 is 15 amino acids long. As DNA, the CDR3 is TGTGCCAGCATAAGACAGGGCTCCAATAATTCACCCCTCCACTTT. Protein sequence: CASIRQGSNNSPLHF.

This clone was counted a single time. The rearrangement links TRBV19 to TRBJ2-1; 14 bases are shared with TRBD2. This CDR3 is 20 amino acids long. Trimming cost V 2 bases and J 8 bases; bases outside gene matches: 17. Germline values: CDR1 LNHDA, CDR2 SQIVND (reference sequence). This CDR3 is CASSIFYLGGGLAGADEQFF. The DNA for the CDR3 is TGTGCCAGTAGTATATTTTACCTGGGCGGGGGACTAGCGGGAGCCGATGAGCAGTTCTTC.

CDR3 in DNA: TGTGCCAGCAGCCAGCGGTGGCAGGGGGCCGGGGAGCTGTTTTTT. Its translation: CASSQRWQGAGELFF. V usage is TRBV14 and J usage is TRBJ2-2; 7 bases align to TRBD1. J gave up 6 bases and V 3 bases, and 7 bases lay outside the gene matches. CDR1 and CDR2 (germline): SGHDN, FVKESK. CDR3 length equals 15 residues. The whole variable domain, remainder taken from reference TRBV14 and TRBJ2-2, is EAGVTQFPSHSVIEKGQTVTLRCDPISGHDNLYWYRRVMGKEIKFLLHFVKESKQDESGMPNNRFLAERTGGTYSTLKVQPAELEDSGVYFCASSQRWQGAGELFFGEGSRLTVL.

The chain recombines TRBV7-9 with TRBJ2-7; TRBD1 might be the D (6 bases). The length of the CDR3 is 15 residues. CDR1 and CDR2 (germline): SEHNR, FQNEAQ (reference sequence). V was trimmed by 0 bases and J by 5 bases, leaving 14 bases between them. This chain's CDR3 is CASSLALGQLNEQYF. CDR3 in DNA: TGTGCCAGCAGCTTAGCGTTAGGACAGTTAAACGAGCAGTACTTC.

The chain links TRBV29-1 to TRBJ2-1; D is ambiguous. V was trimmed by 2 bases and J by 4 bases, leaving 9 bases between them. Germline V gene sequence: CDR1 SQVTM, CDR2 ANQGSEA. CDR3 length: 13 residues. CDR3 in amino acids: CSVEWAAYNEQFF. The CDR3 region has the DNA TGCAGCGTTGAATGGGCAGCATACAATGAGCAGTTCTTC.

The gene calls are TRBV19 and TRBJ2-7; 7 bases are a match to TRBD1. CDR3 length: 14 amino acids. The V gene end was trimmed by 2 bases and the J gene end by 5 bases; junction bases not matched to a gene: 6. The germline gives CDR1 LNHDA, CDR2 SQIVND (reference sequence). The DNA for the CDR3 is TGTGCCAGTAGTATAATGACAGGGCAGCACGAGCAGTACTTC. It encodes CASSIMTGQHEQYF. The variable domain in full, completed from reference TRBV19 and TRBJ2-7, reads DGGITQSPKYLFRKEGQNVTLSCEQNLNHDAMYWYRQDPGQGLRLIYYSQIVNDFQKGDIAEGYSVSREKKESFPLTVTSAQKNPTAFYLCASSIMTGQHEQYFGPGTRLTVT.

This CDR3 is CASSSRRESHEQYF. The DNA for the CDR3 is TGTGCCAGCAGTTCCCGAAGGGAGTCTCACGAGCAGTACTTC. This rearrangement joins TRBV2 to TRBJ2-7; maybe TRBD2 (5 bases). V dropped 5 bases and J dropped 5 bases, with 16 bases sitting between them. This CDR3 has 14 amino acids. Germline V gives CDR1 SNHLY, CDR2 FYNNEI. The full variable domain, in which reference TRBV2 and TRBJ2-7 provide the parts outside the CDR3, is EPEVTQTPSHQVTQMGQEVILRCVPISNHLYFYWYRQILGQKVEFLVSFYNNEISEKSEIFDDQFSVERPDGSNFTLKIRSTKLEDSAMYFCASSSRRESHEQYFGPGTRLTVT.

The rearrangement uses TRBV6-6 and TRBJ1-5; the D gene is possibly TRBD1 (5 bases). CDR1 MNHNY and CDR2 SVGAGI come from the germline V gene (reference sequence). The CDR3 runs to 13 residues. The ends were cut back, 6 bases at V and 2 bases at J, with 8 bases in the middle. This chain's CDR3 is CASRRGGNQPQHF. As DNA, the CDR3 is TGTGCCAGCAGACGGGGGGGCAATCAGCCCCAGCATTTT.